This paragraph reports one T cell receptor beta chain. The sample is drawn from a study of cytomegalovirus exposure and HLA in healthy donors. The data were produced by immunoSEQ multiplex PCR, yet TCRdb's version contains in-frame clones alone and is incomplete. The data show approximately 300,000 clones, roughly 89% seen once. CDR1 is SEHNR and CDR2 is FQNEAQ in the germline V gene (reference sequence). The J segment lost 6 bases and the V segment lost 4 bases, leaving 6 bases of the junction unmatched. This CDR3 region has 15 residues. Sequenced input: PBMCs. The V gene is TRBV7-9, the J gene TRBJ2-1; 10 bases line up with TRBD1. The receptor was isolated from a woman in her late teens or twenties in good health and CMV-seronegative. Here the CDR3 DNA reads TGTGCCAGCAGCTCAGGGACAGGGGCGAGCAATGAGCAGTTCTTC. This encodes CASSSGTGASNEQFF.